The 25 T cell receptor beta chains below come from one sample, sequenced in a study of response to subunit inactivated influenza vaccine. Each CDR3 protein is one row after TCRdb ran MiXCR on the RT-PCR reads. Counted here are 400,000 to 550,000 distinct CDR3 sequences, roughly 27% occurring once; the ten biggest clones make up 1.9%. This specimen consisted of CD4+ T cells sorted from PBMCs, obtained around 5 days after vaccination. The source is a man over 45 who received an inactivated influenza vaccine.

This chain uses TRBV20-1 with TRBJ1-4; D is perhaps TRBD1 (6 bases). V lost 4 bases and J 3 bases, leaving 9 bases between the germline ends. This CDR3 region has 13 residues. Germline V gene data show CDR1 as DFQATT and CDR2 as SNEGSKA (reference sequence). The CDR3 DNA is TGCAGTGCTACCAGGACAGCTAATGAAAAACTGTTTTTT. This sequence encodes CSATRTANEKLFF.

The chain carries TRBV7-9 and TRBJ1-1; TRBD1 agrees at 7 bases. The CDR3 sequence is 12 residues long. After removal of 6 bases from V and 6 bases from J, the junction contained 4 bases not matched to a gene. Germline loops: CDR1 SEHNR, CDR2 FQNEAQ (reference sequence). The CDR3 loop reads CASSRTGAEAFF. The CDR3 bases are TGTGCCAGCAGTAGGACAGGAGCTGAAGCTTTCTTT.

The CDR3 bases are TGTGCCAGCAGCTCCATCGGGACAGACTCACCCCTCCACTTT. Amino acids: CASSSIGTDSPLHF. The chain couples TRBV7-2 to TRBJ1-6, with TRBD1 identical over 7 bases. The trim removed 4 bases at V and 10 bases at J, leaving 7 bases unmatched. The CDR3 spans 14 residues. Per the germline V gene, CDR1 is SGHTA and CDR2 is FQGNSA.

The table lists this clonotype with a few counts. This sequence joins TRBV11-2 and TRBJ2-5; possibly TRBD1 or TRBD2 for D (6 bases each). CDR1 and CDR2 from the germline V gene are SGHAT and FQNNGV. V lost 2 bases, J lost 5 bases, and 18 bases lay in between. CDR3 length equals 16 residues. For the CDR3, the DNA is TGTGCCAGCAGCTTATACGGGGGCAGCGTCCGGGAGACCCAGTACTTC. This codes for CASSLYGGSVRETQYF.

Ten or more counts support this clonotype. The V and J genes are TRBV10-3 and TRBJ2-3; the D gene is possibly TRBD2 (6 bases). From germline, CDR1 is ENHRY and CDR2 SYGVKD. Trimming left V 8 bases short and J 2 bases short, with 11 bases between. This CDR3 contains 13 residues. As DNA, the CDR3 is TGTGCCATCTTGGGACTCGACACAGATACGCAGTATTTT. Its translation: CAILGLDTDTQYF.

The chain employs TRBV10-1 and TRBJ2-2, with a weak D call TRBD1 (7 bases). Germline V lookup: CDR1 WNHNN, CDR2 SYGVQD (reference sequence). Trimming stripped 6 bases from V and 3 bases from J, with 11 bases between. The CDR3 is made up of 14 amino acids. DNA of the CDR3: TGCGCCAGCAGATCAGGGGGGTACACCGGGGAGCTGTTTTTT. Translation: CASRSGGYTGELFF.

Only a few counts were recorded for this clonotype. This chain links TRBV7-2 with TRBJ1-1; 9 bases match TRBD1. Trimming took 5 bases from V and 1 from J; bases not matched to a gene: 5. CDR1 and CDR2 from the germline V gene are SGHTA and FQGNSA. This CDR3 is built from 15 residues. CDR3 DNA sequence: TGTGCCAGCAGCCCCACAGGGGGCTCGAACACTGAAGCTTTCTTT. Protein product: CASSPTGGSNTEAFF.

This chain links TRBV3-1 with TRBJ2-7; TRBD1 might be the D (6 bases). CDR1 LGHDT and CDR2 YNNKEL come from the germline V gene (reference sequence). This CDR3 has 14 amino acids. The V gene lost 0 bases and the J gene lost 5 bases, with 11 bases spanning the gap. The CDR3: CASSQEGGTNEQYF. In DNA form, the CDR3 reads TGTGCCAGCAGCCAAGAAGGGGGAACCAACGAGCAGTACTTC.

This clonotype was observed a few times. The chain joins TRBV5-1 to TRBJ2-3; 9 nucleotides match TRBD2. This CDR3 region has 16 residues. Unmatched junction bases numbered 5, after V lost 0 bases and J lost 3 bases. CDR1 is SGHRS and CDR2 is YFSETQ in the germline V gene. This chain's CDR3 is CASSLEVAGETDTQYF. The CDR3, as DNA: TGCGCCAGCAGCTTGGAGGTAGCGGGAGAGACAGATACGCAGTATTTT.

This chain uses TRBV6-2 or TRBV6-3 with TRBJ2-7; TRBD1 might be the D (6 bases). V lost 2 bases to trimming and J lost 0 bases, with 11 bases between them. Germline CDR1 is MNHEY and CDR2 is SVGEGT. The CDR3 totals 15 residues. CDR3 nucleotide sequence: TGTGCCAGCAGTTACCGGGACACCCCCTCCTACGAGCAGTACTTC. Amino acids: CASSYRDTPSYEQYF.

This rearrangement joins TRBV29-1 to TRBJ2-2; D tentatively reads TRBD1 or TRBD2 (6 bases each). V was shortened by 6 bases and J by 4 bases, with 12 bases between the two germline ends. The CDR3 is 13 amino acids. CDR1 SQVTM and CDR2 ANQGSEA come from the germline V gene. The CDR3 coding sequence is TGCAGCGTACAGGGAGGAATCACCGGGGAGCTGTTTTTT. It translates to CSVQGGITGELFF.

The chain recombines TRBV7-9 with TRBJ2-7; 7 nucleotides line up with TRBD1. The CDR3 covers 15 residues. With 5 bases clipped from V and 3 bases from J, the junction kept 10 bases outside the gene matches. The germline V gene has CDR1 SEHNR and CDR2 FQNEAQ (reference sequence). The CDR3 sequence: CASSPGTEWVYEQYF. The CDR3 bases are TGTGCCAGCAGCCCGGGGACAGAATGGGTCTACGAGCAGTACTTC.

The chain couples TRBV29-1 to TRBJ2-5, with D possibly TRBD2 on 6 matching bases. CDR3 size: 13 residues. The germline CDR1 and CDR2 sequences are SQVTM and ANQGSEA. The V gene lost 7 bases and the J gene lost 5 bases, with 17 bases spanning the gap. CDR3 sequence reads: CSATGGGRETQYF. The CDR3, as DNA: TGCAGCGCCACAGGTGGAGGGAGGGAGACCCAGTACTTC.

J is TRBJ1-2 and V is TRBV28; D call uncertain. There are 13 residues in the CDR3. V lost 6 bases to trimming and J lost 1 base, with 9 bases between them. Germline lookup yields CDR1 MDHEN and CDR2 SYDVKM. DNA for the CDR3: TGTGCCAGCAGCAGACTGAATAACTATGGCTACACCTTC. This encodes CASSRLNNYGYTF.

This clonotype came up a few times. This chain connects TRBV20-1 to TRBJ2-5, with D perhaps matching TRBD2 (5 bases). Germline CDR1 is DFQATT and CDR2 is SNEGSKA (reference sequence). V shed 0 bases and J shed 5 bases, with 7 bases lying between them. This CDR3 is 12 amino acids long. CDR3 residues: CSARDGEETQYF. CDR3 nucleotides: TGCAGTGCTAGAGACGGGGAGGAGACCCAGTACTTC.

In this sample, this clonotype turned up many times. The V gene is TRBV7-2, the J gene TRBJ2-1; D gene uncertain. V was pared by 5 bases and J by 7 bases, with 12 bases between. CDR3 length equals 13 residues. Germline V gives CDR1 SGHTA, CDR2 FQGNSA. CDR3 loop: CASSPGLKNEQFF. The CDR3 nucleotides read TGTGCCAGCAGCCCCGGTCTTAAAAATGAGCAGTTCTTC.

The rearrangement links TRBV7-2 to TRBJ1-2; 9 bases are a match to TRBD1. Losses at the gene ends were 4 bases for V and 0 bases for J; bases not matched to a gene: 0. In germline, CDR1 is SGHTA, CDR2 FQGNSA. The CDR3 contains 14 residues. The chain's CDR3 is CASSWTGANYGYTF. The CDR3, as DNA: TGTGCCAGCAGCTGGACAGGGGCTAACTATGGCTACACCTTC. Filled out from reference TRBV7-2 and TRBJ1-2, the complete variable domain reads GAGVSQSPSNKVTEKGKDVELRCDPISGHTALYWYRQSLGQGLEFLIYFQGNSAPDKSGLPSDRFSAERTGGSVSTLTIQRTQQEDSAVYLCASSWTGANYGYTFGSGTRLTVV.

This rearrangement joins TRBV10-3 to TRBJ2-7; D uncertain. Trimming removed 0 bases from V and 7 bases from J, with 10 bases in between. CDR3 length: 13 residues. CDR1 is ENHRY and CDR2 is SYGVKD in the germline V gene. In nucleotides, the CDR3 is TGTGCCATCAGTGAGTCGGAGTTCGGGGAGCAGTACTTC. It specifies CAISESEFGEQYF.

V gene TRBV7-2 combines with J gene TRBJ2-6, with D perhaps matching TRBD1 (7 bases). Germline loops: CDR1 SGHTA, CDR2 FQGNSA. The CDR3 runs to 16 residues. V was trimmed by 5 bases and J by 3 bases, leaving 14 bases between them. CDR3 region: CASSPRQGGGANVLTF. The DNA for the CDR3 is TGTGCCAGCAGCCCTCGACAGGGAGGTGGGGCCAACGTCCTGACTTTC.

The chain couples TRBV9 to TRBJ2-4, with D possibly matching TRBD2 (5 bases). V lost 3 bases and J 0 bases, leaving 13 bases between the germline ends. This CDR3 has 16 residues. From germline, CDR1 is SGDLS and CDR2 YYNGEE. CDR3 DNA sequence: TGTGCCAGCAGCGCCGGACTGGATCTAGCCAAAAACATTCAGTACTTC. It yields the protein CASSAGLDLAKNIQYF. The full variable domain, in which reference TRBV9 and TRBJ2-4 provide the parts outside the CDR3, is DSGVTQTPKHLITATGQRVTLRCSPRSGDLSVYWYQQSLDQGLQFLIQYYNGEERAKGNILERFSAQQFPDLHSELNLSSLELGDSALYFCASSAGLDLAKNIQYFGAGTRLSVL.

Worth noting for this clonotype: A junction boundary mismatches the germline segment, possibly from a read error. The chain carries TRBV10-3 and TRBJ2-5; a weak D match, TRBD2 (6 bases). This CDR3 comprises 14 residues. In germline, CDR1 is ENHRY, CDR2 SYGVKD. The CDR3 region is CDISDLAGRETQYF. For the CDR3, the DNA is TGTGACATCAGTGACCTGGCAGGGAGGGAGACCCAGTACTTC.

This clonotype was seen more than once but under ten times. The chain couples TRBV20-1 to TRBJ1-4; tentative D call: TRBD1 (5 bases). This CDR3 has 15 amino acids. Trimming pared 0 bases from V and 3 bases from J, leaving 11 bases between. The germline V gene has CDR1 DFQATT and CDR2 SNEGSKA (reference sequence). DNA of the CDR3: TGCAGTGCTAGAGATGGGGCAGACCCTAATGAAAAACTGTTTTTT. Its protein product is CSARDGADPNEKLFF.

This clonotype was counted a few times. The J gene is TRBJ1-3, the V gene TRBV5-6, with 7 nucleotides matching TRBD1. CDR3 size: 14 residues. CDR1 and CDR2 from the germline V gene are SGHDT and YYEEEE. V was pared by 4 bases and J by 7 bases, with 8 bases of the junction left unmatched. The chain's CDR3 is CASSPTGNENTIYF. For the CDR3, the DNA is TGTGCCAGCAGCCCGACAGGGAATGAGAACACCATATATTTT.

The J gene is TRBJ1-1, the V gene TRBV12-3 or TRBV12-4; perhaps TRBD1 as D (5 bases). CDR3 length equals 13 residues. V dropped 6 bases and J dropped 1 base, with 9 bases sitting between them. This CDR3 reads CASRTGGNTEAFF. The CDR3 DNA reads as TGTGCCAGCAGGACCGGGGGGAACACTGAAGCTTTCTTT.

J is TRBJ2-2 and V is TRBV4-2; TRBD1 agrees at 10 bases. Germline V gene sequence: CDR1 LGHNA, CDR2 YNFKEQ. This CDR3 has 16 amino acids. V gave up 1 base and J gave up 4 bases; unmatched junction bases: 3. CDR3 protein: CASSQAGTGVTGELFF. The CDR3 DNA follows: TGTGCCAGCAGCCAAGCGGGGACAGGGGTCACCGGGGAGCTGTTTTTT.